This T cell receptor beta chain emerged from a study of T-cell reconstitution after alpha-beta-depleted transplantation in children. Whole-study results and caveats: Newly generated T cells supplied most T-cell counts and diversity one year post-transplant. Surviving recipient T cells and thymic progenitors underlay high day-60 TCRbeta diversity in some patients.

The library targeted TCRbeta and was prepared with unique molecular identifiers. TCRdb recomputed calls from the PCR reads with MiXCR, one row per CDR3 protein. The table lists around 670,000 distinct CDR3 sequences, 10% to 15% of them singletons, with 0.75% to 0.85% in the top ten. At least ten counts were recorded for this clonotype. Its antigen is as yet unknown. The CDR3 is 15 residues long. Trimming shortened V by 6 bases and J by 2 bases, and 14 bases separated the two germline ends. CDR1 is MGHRA and CDR2 is YSYEKL in the germline V gene. The sequence derives from a girl aged 2-10 years with congenital amegakaryocytic thrombocytopenia, due to receive a stem cell transplant. Here the sequenced sample was PBMCs, taken before TCRalphabeta/CD19-depleted stem cell transplant. The chain employs TRBV4-1 and TRBJ2-1; no definite D call. CDR3 sequence (DNA): TGCGCCAGCAGTACTTGGGTTGGTCCCTACAATGAGCAGTTCTTC. Translation: CASSTWVGPYNEQFF.